Below are 19 T cell receptor beta chains sequenced from a single sample in a study of shared clonotypes between healthy human individuals. The data were produced by immunoSEQ multiplex PCR, yet TCRdb's version contains in-frame clones alone and is incomplete. This table holds some 2.1 million clones, about 95% found once. Sequencing was carried out using naive CD4+ T cells sorted from blood. Subset indicated: CD45RA+ positively selected. These receptors were taken from a man in his late teens or twenties in good health.

The rearrangement links TRBV4-1 to TRBJ2-3; a possible D gene is TRBD1 (5 bases). The CDR3 has 15 residues. Trimming stripped 4 bases from V and 5 bases from J, with 16 bases between. Germline V CDR1 and CDR2: MGHRA, YSYEKL. The CDR3 DNA reads TGCGCCAGCAGCCCCGATTGGGGCGAGGTAGATACGCAGTATTTT. Translated, it gives CASSPDWGEVDTQYF.

V usage is TRBV6-1 and J usage is TRBJ2-7; D is unclear. The CDR3 has 15 amino acids. Germline CDR1 reads MNHNS; CDR2 reads SASEGT. Trimming stripped 0 bases from V and 0 bases from J, with 9 bases between. CDR3 coding DNA: TGTGCCAGCAGTGAAGCCTGGAGTTACTCCTACGAGCAGTACTTC. Translation: CASSEAWSYSYEQYF.

The chain combines TRBV30 with TRBJ2-7, with a weak D call TRBD1 (6 bases). With 3 bases removed from V and 2 bases from J, the gap between germline ends came to 17 bases. Germline-derived CDR1 and CDR2 are GTSNPN and SVGIG (reference sequence). This CDR3 spans 15 amino acids. DNA of the CDR3: TGTGCCTGGAGCCGCAGGGGCCGAGAGACCTACGAGCAGTACTTC. Protein sequence: CAWSRRGRETYEQYF.

The rearrangement joins TRBV5-4 to TRBJ2-7; D may match TRBD1 or TRBD2 (6 bases each). V lost 4 bases to trimming and J lost 6 bases, with 14 bases between them. The CDR3 loop spans 13 amino acids. Germline assignment: CDR1 SGHNT and CDR2 YYREEE (reference sequence). CDR3 bases: TGTGCCAGCAGCCCCTTTTGGGGGGCCGAGCAGTACTTC. Amino acid sequence: CASSPFWGAEQYF.

A note on this clone: This sample includes further DNA sequences coding for the same CDR3. The chain joins TRBV19 to TRBJ1-5; TRBD1 agrees at 7 bases. The V gene's germline CDR1 is LNHDA and CDR2 SQIVND (reference sequence). The CDR3 spans 14 residues. With V trimmed by 3 bases and J by 3 bases, 2 bases remained unmatched. CDR3 nucleotide sequence: TGTGCCAGTAGTATTACAGGGGACAATCAGCCCCAGCATTTT. It codes for CASSITGDNQPQHF.

V is TRBV7-9 and J is TRBJ2-2; the match to TRBD2 covers 8 bases. Losses at the gene ends were 6 bases for V and 0 bases for J; bases not matched to a gene: 12. Per the germline V gene, CDR1 is SEHNR and CDR2 is FQNEAQ (reference sequence). This CDR3 region has 18 residues. CDR3 DNA sequence: TGTGCCAGCAGAATTAGTTGGGGACTAGTTTCGAACACCGGGGAGCTGTTTTTT. It translates to CASRISWGLVSNTGELFF.

V is TRBV25-1 and J is TRBJ2-3, with 7 bases identical to TRBD1. From germline, CDR1 is MGHDK and CDR2 SYGVNS. The V segment lost 5 bases and the J segment 1 base; nucleotides outside the gene matches: 6. CDR3 length: 15 residues. The CDR3 DNA sequence: TGTGCCAGCAGTAAAGATACAGGGGGCACAGATACGCAGTATTTT. Translating gives CASSKDTGGTDTQYF. The full variable domain, with the rest looked up from reference TRBV25-1 and TRBJ2-3, is EADIYQTPRYLVIGTGKKITLECSQTMGHDKMYWYQQDPGMELHLIHYSYGVNSTEKGDLSSESTVSRIRTEHFPLTLESARPSHTSQYLCASSKDTGGTDTQYFGPGTRLTVL.

This rearrangement joins TRBV4-1 to TRBJ2-2, with D perhaps being TRBD1 or TRBD2 (5 bases each). CDR1 and CDR2 (germline): MGHRA, YSYEKL. CDR3 size: 16 residues. Trimming shortened V by 1 base and J by 4 bases, and 13 bases separated the two germline ends. The DNA for the CDR3 is TGCGCCAGCAGCCAAGGGGGTGGGGGTGTCACCGGGGAGCTGTTTTTT. Its protein is CASSQGGGGVTGELFF.

The chain joins TRBV28 to TRBJ1-5; maybe TRBD1 (5 bases). Looked up from germline, CDR1 is MDHEN and CDR2 is SYDVKM. Deletions cut 3 bases from V and 0 bases from J, with 9 bases between. This CDR3 spans 15 amino acids. The CDR3 bases are TGTGCCAGCAGTTTCCCAGGGAATAGCAATCAGCCCCAGCATTTT. It yields the protein CASSFPGNSNQPQHF.

This clone came up once. The chain links TRBV19 to TRBJ1-2; D not certain. The V and J ends lost 11 bases and 4 bases respectively, with 20 bases between them. Looked up from germline, CDR1 is LNHDA and CDR2 is SQIVND (reference sequence). The CDR3 contains 14 residues. CDR3 nucleotides: TGTGCCTGTCGGTCCGCCGGGGAGGCCTATGGCTACACCTTC. Residues: CACRSAGEAYGYTF.

To note about this clone: This same CDR3 is encoded by further DNA sequences in the sample. The chain joins TRBV2 to TRBJ2-1; no clear D. Trimming took 2 bases from V and 9 from J, leaving 8 bases between them. The CDR3 length is 12 residues. CDR1 and CDR2 from the germline V gene are SNHLY and FYNNEI. CDR3 coding DNA: TGTGCCAGCAGTGAATTGGGGTTTGAGCAGTTCTTC. It specifies CASSELGFEQFF.

This clone was detected only once. The J gene is TRBJ2-5, the V gene TRBV29-1; tentative D call: TRBD1 (5 bases). CDR1 and CDR2 (germline): SQVTM, ANQGSEA. The CDR3 loop spans 13 amino acids. Trimming removed 7 bases at V and 2 bases at J, with 14 bases between. The DNA for the CDR3 is TGCAGCGCATCAGGACAAAGACAAGAGACCCAGTACTTC. It is translated as CSASGQRQETQYF.

The CDR3 nucleotides are TGCGCCAGCAGGCGCGGGACAGGGCCTCGGATGAACACTGAAGCTTTCTTT. It yields the protein CASRRGTGPRMNTEAFF. The J gene is TRBJ1-1, the V gene TRBV5-1; TRBD1 aligns across 9 bases. CDR1 is SGHRS, CDR2 YFSETQ, per germline. The CDR3 has 17 residues. After removal of 5 bases from V and 0 bases from J, the junction contained 11 bases not matched to a gene.

The V gene is TRBV9, the J gene TRBJ2-5; TRBD2 matches 15 bases. Germline CDR1 is SGDLS and CDR2 is YYNGEE. V was pared by 3 bases and J by 5 bases, with 11 bases of the junction left unmatched. The CDR3 loop spans 18 amino acids. The CDR3, as DNA: TGTGCCAGCAGCGCCCCGAGGGGACTAGCGGGGGGCGGTGAGACCCAGTACTTC. It yields the protein CASSAPRGLAGGGETQYF. Full variable domain (rest looked up from reference TRBV9 and TRBJ2-5): DSGVTQTPKHLITATGQRVTLRCSPRSGDLSVYWYQQSLDQGLQFLIQYYNGEERAKGNILERFSAQQFPDLHSELNLSSLELGDSALYFCASSAPRGLAGGGETQYFGPGTRLLVL.

This chain connects TRBV30 to TRBJ2-3; D may be TRBD2 (6 bases). V lost 2 bases and J lost 3, with 12 bases in between. Germline CDR1 and CDR2: GTSNPN and SVGIG (reference sequence). The CDR3 consists of 14 residues. CDR3 sequence: CAWSQRVRTDTQYF. CDR3 coding DNA: TGTGCCTGGAGTCAGCGGGTTAGAACAGATACGCAGTATTTT.

About this clone itself: The junction does not match germline at one end; this may be a read error. Within the sample, other DNA sequences also encode this same CDR3. J is TRBJ2-7 and V is TRBV7-9; the match to TRBD1 covers 11 bases. CDR1 and CDR2 (germline): SEHNR, FQNEAQ (reference sequence). The CDR3 contains 18 residues. The CDR3 nucleotides read TGCGCCAGCAGCTTAGGGACAGGGGGGACCTCCATCTCCTACGAGCAGTACTTC. Protein: CASSLGTGGTSISYEQYF.

The V call is TRBV7-9, the J call TRBJ2-7; 7 bases align to TRBD1. The CDR3 spans 13 residues. V lost 5 bases to trimming and J lost 3 bases; unmatched junction nucleotides: 4. In germline, CDR1 is SEHNR, CDR2 FQNEAQ (reference sequence). In DNA, the CDR3 is TGTGCCAGCAGCCACCGGGACAGCTACGAGCAGTACTTC. This sequence encodes CASSHRDSYEQYF.

This chain links TRBV25-1 with TRBJ2-1; TRBD1 aligns across 7 bases. V lost 4 bases, J lost 5 bases, and 2 bases stayed unmatched. The germline V gene has CDR1 MGHDK and CDR2 SYGVNS. The CDR3 is 13 residues long. The CDR3 bases are TGTGCCAGCAGTGGGGACAGACACAATGAGCAGTTCTTC. Protein: CASSGDRHNEQFF.

This clone showed up just once. This chain joins TRBV7-8 and TRBJ1-2, with 7 bases aligning to TRBD1. CDR1 and CDR2 (germline): SGHVS, FQNEAQ. The CDR3 has 13 amino acids. V shed 7 bases, J shed 4 bases, and the junction held 6 bases outside the gene matches. CDR3 coding DNA: TGTGCCAGCACCGGGGGACAGAGCTATGGCTACACCTTC. Translating gives CASTGGQSYGYTF.